The sequence of this T cell receptor (beta chain) was determined in a study of HIV-infected patients and healthy controls. The V gene's germline CDR1 is SGHTA and CDR2 FQGNSA. Between the trimmed V and J ends, which lost 1 base and 4 bases, there was a span of 11 bases. CDR3 length: 15 residues. This clonotype was counted many times. TCRdb called the 5' RACE reads again in MiXCR, with one record for every CDR3 protein. The table includes tens of thousands of distinct CDR3 sequences, less than 20% detected once. The sequenced sample was CD4+ T cells from blood. The sequence was collected from a human donor in good health. The V call is TRBV7-2, the J call TRBJ2-1, with unresolved D. CDR3 nucleotide sequence: TGTGCCAGCAGCTTAGTGGGCTTTTCTTACAATGAGCAGTTCTTC. This encodes CASSLVGFSYNEQFF.